Listed here are 4 T cell receptor beta chains from one sample, sequenced in a study of T cell responses to AZD1222 COVID-19 vaccine. The repertoire was sequenced with immunoSEQ multiplex PCR; TCRdb's copy has only in-frame clones and lacks some. The sample has 56,000 or so clones; roughly 85% are singletons. The specimen comprised peripheral blood, sampled on day 0 of AZD1222 vaccination. The receptors here all came from an adult in good health.

The rearrangement links TRBV10-2 to TRBJ2-7; D gene uncertain. With 7 bases removed from V and 1 base from J, the gap between germline ends came to 11 bases. The CDR3 runs to 13 residues. CDR1 is WSHSY, CDR2 SAAADI, per germline. This CDR3 reads CASTLGPSYEQYF. The CDR3 nucleotides read TGCGCCAGCACTCTAGGACCGTCCTACGAGCAGTACTTC.

This clone came up a few times. The chain recombines TRBV9 with TRBJ2-3; D possibly uses TRBD1 or TRBD2 (5 bases each). Germline CDR1 and CDR2: SGDLS and YYNGEE. This CDR3 spans 17 amino acids. Trimming removed 4 bases from V and 3 bases from J, with 21 bases in between. CDR3 region: CASSPHGTRASTDTQYF. CDR3 DNA: TGTGCCAGCAGCCCCCACGGGACCCGGGCCTCGACAGATACGCAGTATTTT.

The V call is TRBV29-1, the J call TRBJ2-5; the D gene is possibly TRBD1 (6 bases). V lost 7 bases, J lost 0 bases, and 9 bases lay in between. This CDR3 has 12 residues. Per germline, CDR1 SQVTM and CDR2 ANQGSEA. The CDR3, as DNA: TGCAGCGCTAGGACAGACCAAGAGACCCAGTACTTC. Amino acid sequence: CSARTDQETQYF.

The CDR3 sequence is CASSDTSPGDGHWALHF. DNA for the CDR3: TGTGCCAGCAGTGACACGAGTCCCGGGGATGGCCATTGGGCCCTCCACTTT. The chain has TRBV6-1 and TRBJ1-6; unclear D gene. Germline assignment: CDR1 MNHNS and CDR2 SASEGT. The V end lost 3 bases, the J end lost 14 bases, and 26 bases lay between the germline ends. The CDR3 has 17 residues.